This T cell receptor beta chain was identified during a study of OX40 agonist ivuxolimab in advanced cancers. Study details: Each dose-escalation patient presented with hepatocellular carcinoma, melanoma, renal cell or head and neck cancer. From roughly 23 to 85 years was the age range, with a mean of about 56 years, and 70% to 85% were male.

Libraries were prepared by immunoSEQ multiplex PCR; TCRdb keeps only in-frame clonotypes and omits some of them. The table shows tens of thousands of clones, with just over 85% occurring only once. In germline, CDR1 is LNHDA, CDR2 SQIVND (reference sequence). V dropped 7 bases and J dropped 7 bases, with 16 bases sitting between them. This CDR3 is 14 amino acids long. Blood was sampled at baseline, cycle 4 day 1, and cycle 7 day 1. This clonotype was sampled from an adult with an advanced solid tumor such as melanoma, head and neck, liver or kidney cancer. The sample was CD4+ or CD8+ T cells sorted from blood, taken in a trial of the OX40 agonist ivuxolimab. This sequence joins TRBV19 and TRBJ1-4; D is unclear. Here the CDR3 DNA reads TGTGCCAGTAAGGTGGAGGGTGGGAGTGAAAAACTGTTTTTT. It encodes CASKVEGGSEKLFF.